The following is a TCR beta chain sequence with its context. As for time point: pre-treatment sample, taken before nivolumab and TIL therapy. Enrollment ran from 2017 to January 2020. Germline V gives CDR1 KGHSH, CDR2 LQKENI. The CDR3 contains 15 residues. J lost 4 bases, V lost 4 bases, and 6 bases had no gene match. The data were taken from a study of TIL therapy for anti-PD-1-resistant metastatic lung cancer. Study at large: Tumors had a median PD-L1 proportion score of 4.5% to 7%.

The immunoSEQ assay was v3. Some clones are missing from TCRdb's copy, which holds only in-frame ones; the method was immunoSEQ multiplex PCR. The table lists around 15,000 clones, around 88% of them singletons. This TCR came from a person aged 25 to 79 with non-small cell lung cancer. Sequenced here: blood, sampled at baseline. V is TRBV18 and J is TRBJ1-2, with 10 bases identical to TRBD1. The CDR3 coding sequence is TGTGCCAGCTCACAGGACAGGGGGGCGACCTATGGCTACACCTTC. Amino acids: CASSQDRGATYGYTF.